The rows below give T cell receptor beta chains drawn from one sample of a study of blood T cell repertoires in COVID-19. Profiling relied on immunoSEQ multiplex PCR, and the TCRdb table lists in-frame clones only, not all of them. Here the sample spans about 230,000 clones, approximately 80% being singletons. The source material was PBMCs or T cells enriched from blood (not recorded which). The receptors were sampled from a man aged 60-69 years who had recovered from COVID-19. CDR3s include the opening cysteine and the closing phenylalanine or tryptophan. A D gene is named only where the DNA matches it firmly. The size entry is marked missing in some rows and otherwise reads once, few, many or a size class.

v_call clone_size d_call cdr3_aa
TRBV19 once . CASSHTGGGEKLFF
TRBV7-8 . TRBD1 CASSLSGQGTEAFF
TRBV6-5 . . CASSRSRRSNTEAFF
TRBV18 . TRBD1 CASSPADRGEETQYF
TRBV29-1 . . CSVSAPQALGEKLFF
TRBV19 . TRBD1 CASSIDGTGSGELFF
TRBV10-3 . TRBD2 CAISPGTSGGTNYNEQFF
TRBV6-5 . . CASSSSSRGISFF
TRBV12-5 . . CASGLVGPNTGELFF
TRBV6-6 . TRBD1 CASSYPQGAYGGTF
TRBV3-1/TRBV3-2 . . CASSTRVNTGELFF
TRBV6-5 . TRBD1 CASSYATGGTGNTIYF
TRBV11-2 . . CASSPRLPGVNTEAFF